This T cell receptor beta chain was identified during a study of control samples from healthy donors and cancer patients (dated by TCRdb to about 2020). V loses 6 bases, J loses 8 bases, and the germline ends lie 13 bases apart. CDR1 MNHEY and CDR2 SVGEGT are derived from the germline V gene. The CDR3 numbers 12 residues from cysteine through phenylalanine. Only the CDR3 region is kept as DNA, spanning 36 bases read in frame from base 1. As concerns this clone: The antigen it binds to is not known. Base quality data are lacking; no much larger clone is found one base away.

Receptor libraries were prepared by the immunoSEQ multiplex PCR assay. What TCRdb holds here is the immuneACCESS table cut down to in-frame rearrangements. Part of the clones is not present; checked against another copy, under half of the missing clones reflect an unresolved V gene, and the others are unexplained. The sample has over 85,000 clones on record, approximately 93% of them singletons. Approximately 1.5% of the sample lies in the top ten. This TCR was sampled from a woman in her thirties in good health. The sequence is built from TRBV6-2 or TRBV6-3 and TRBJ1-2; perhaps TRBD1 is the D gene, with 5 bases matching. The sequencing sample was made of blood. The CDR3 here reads CASSSTDFGYTF. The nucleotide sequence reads TGTGCCAGCAGCTCGACAGATTTCGGCTACACCTTC.